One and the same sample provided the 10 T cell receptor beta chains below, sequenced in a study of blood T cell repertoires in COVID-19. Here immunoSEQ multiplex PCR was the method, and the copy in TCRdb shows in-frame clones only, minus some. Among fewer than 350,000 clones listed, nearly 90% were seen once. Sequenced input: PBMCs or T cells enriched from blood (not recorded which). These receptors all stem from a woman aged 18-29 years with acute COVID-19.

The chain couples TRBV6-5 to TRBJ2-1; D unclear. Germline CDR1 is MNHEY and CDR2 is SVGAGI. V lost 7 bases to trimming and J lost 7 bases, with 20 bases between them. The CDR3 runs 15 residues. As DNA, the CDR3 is TGTGCCAGCAATCCGGGTAGCACACGTTCGAATGAGCAGTTCTTC. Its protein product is CASNPGSTRSNEQFF.

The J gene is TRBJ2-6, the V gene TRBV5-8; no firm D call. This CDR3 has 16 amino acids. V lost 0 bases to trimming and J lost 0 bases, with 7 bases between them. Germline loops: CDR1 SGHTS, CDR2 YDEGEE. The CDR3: CASSLGKISGANVLTF. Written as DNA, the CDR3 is TGTGCCAGCAGCTTGGGTAAAATCTCTGGGGCCAACGTCCTGACTTTC.

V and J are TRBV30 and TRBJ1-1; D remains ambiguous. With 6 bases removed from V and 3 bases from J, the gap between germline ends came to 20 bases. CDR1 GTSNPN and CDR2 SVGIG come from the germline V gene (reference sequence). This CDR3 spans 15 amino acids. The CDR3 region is CACTKNPGSHTEAFF. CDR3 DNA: TGTGCCTGCACCAAAAATCCGGGGTCTCACACTGAAGCTTTCTTT.

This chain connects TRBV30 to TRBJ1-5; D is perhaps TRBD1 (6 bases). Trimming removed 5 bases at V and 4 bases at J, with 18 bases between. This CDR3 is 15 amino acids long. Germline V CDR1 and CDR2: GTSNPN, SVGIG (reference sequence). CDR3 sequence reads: CAWGRGQSPNQPQHF. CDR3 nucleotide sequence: TGTGCCTGGGGGAGGGGACAAAGCCCAAATCAGCCCCAGCATTTT.

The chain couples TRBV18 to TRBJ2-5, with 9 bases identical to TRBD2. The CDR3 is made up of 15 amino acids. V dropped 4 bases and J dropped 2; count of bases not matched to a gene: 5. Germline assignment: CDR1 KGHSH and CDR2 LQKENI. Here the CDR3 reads CASSLGSGGQETQYF. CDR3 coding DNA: TGTGCCAGCTCACTGGGTAGCGGGGGACAAGAGACCCAGTACTTC.

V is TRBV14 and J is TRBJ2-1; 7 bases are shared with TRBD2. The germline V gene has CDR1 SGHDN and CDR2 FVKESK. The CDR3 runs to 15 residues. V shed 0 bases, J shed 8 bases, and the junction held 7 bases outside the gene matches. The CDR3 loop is CASSQEAGLFDEQFF. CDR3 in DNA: TGTGCCAGCAGCCAAGAAGCGGGACTATTCGATGAGCAGTTCTTC. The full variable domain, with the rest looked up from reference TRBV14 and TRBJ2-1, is EAGVTQFPSHSVIEKGQTVTLRCDPISGHDNLYWYRRVMGKEIKFLLHFVKESKQDESGMPNNRFLAERTGGTYSTLKVQPAELEDSGVYFCASSQEAGLFDEQFFGPGTRLTVL.

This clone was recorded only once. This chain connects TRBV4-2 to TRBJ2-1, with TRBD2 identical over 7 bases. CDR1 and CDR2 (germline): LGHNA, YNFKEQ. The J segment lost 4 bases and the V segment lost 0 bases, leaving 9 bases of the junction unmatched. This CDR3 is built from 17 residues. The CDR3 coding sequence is TGTGCCAGCAGCCAAGATCTCGCGGGAGCCTTATACAATGAGCAGTTCTTC. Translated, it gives CASSQDLAGALYNEQFF.

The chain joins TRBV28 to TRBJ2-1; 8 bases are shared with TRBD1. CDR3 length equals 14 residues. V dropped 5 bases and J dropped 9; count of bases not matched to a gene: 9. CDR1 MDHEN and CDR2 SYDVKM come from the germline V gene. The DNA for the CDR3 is TGTGCCAGCAGTCCTCAGGGGGCCTCTATTGAGCAGTTCTTC. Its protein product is CASSPQGASIEQFF. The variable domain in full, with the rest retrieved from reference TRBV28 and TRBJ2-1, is DVKVTQSSRYLVKRTGEKVFLECVQDMDHENMFWYRQDPGLGLRLIYFSYDVKMKEKGDIPEGYSVSREKKERFSLILESASTNQTSMYLCASSPQGASIEQFFGPGTRLTVL.

The CDR3 is CASSFNSAYEQYF. CDR3 coding DNA: TGTGCCAGCAGTTTTAACAGTGCCTACGAGCAGTACTTC. The J gene is TRBJ2-7, the V gene TRBV27, with D uncertain. CDR1 and CDR2 from the germline V gene are MNHEY and SMNVEV (reference sequence). The ends were cut back, 3 bases at V and 2 bases at J, with 8 bases in the middle. This CDR3 spans 13 amino acids.

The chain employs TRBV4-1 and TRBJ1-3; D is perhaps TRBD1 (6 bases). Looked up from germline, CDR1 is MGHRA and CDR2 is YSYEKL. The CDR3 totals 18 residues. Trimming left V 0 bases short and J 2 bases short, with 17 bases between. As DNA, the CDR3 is TGCGCCAGCAGCCAAGATAGAGGAGGGGGGGCAGCTGGAAACACCATATATTTT. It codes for CASSQDRGGGAAGNTIYF.